The rows below give T cell receptor beta chains drawn from one sample of a study of cytomegalovirus exposure and HLA in healthy donors. Repertoires were generated with immunoSEQ multiplex PCR, while TCRdb's copy carries only in-frame clones and drops some. Altogether more than 85,000 clones are present, under 80% being singletons, with the ten largest covering over 7%. The sample comprised PBMCs. Receptor source: a woman aged 40 to 50 in good health and CMV-seropositive. Both conserved end residues are part of each CDR3. The D gene is left open where the match is weak. Clone size is stated in some rows and not others, as once, few, many or a class when expanded.

size	D	V	J	DNA	CDR3
-	-	TRBV6-5	TRBJ1-3	TGTGCCAGCAGCATGACAGCTATGGCTGGAAACACCATATATTTT	CASSMTAMAGNTIYF
-	-	TRBV19	TRBJ2-7	TGTGCCAGTAGTATTCAGCCAGGGAGGAACGAGCAGTACTTC	CASSIQPGRNEQYF
-	TRBD1	TRBV5-1	TRBJ2-7	TGCGCCAGCAGCTTGAGGCAGGGGGCCTACGAGCAGTACTTC	CASSLRQGAYEQYF
-	-	TRBV7-9	TRBJ2-3	TGTGCCAGCAGCTTAGGGGCGACGATCGCAGATACGCAGTATTTT	CASSLGATIADTQYF
once	-	TRBV11-3	TRBJ1-1	TGTGCCAGCAGCTTAGATCTTACGGGATGGGACACTGAAGCTTTCTTT	CASSLDLTGWDTEAFF
-	-	TRBV28	TRBJ1-1	TGTGCCAGCAATGGGAGGCACCCAGCGAACACTGAAGCTTTCTTT	CASNGRHPANTEAFF
-	TRBD1	TRBV10-3	TRBJ2-7	TGTGCCATCAGTGAACCTGGGACAGGGAAATACGAGCAGTACTTC	CAISEPGTGKYEQYF
-	TRBD1	TRBV27	TRBJ2-5	TGTGCCAGCAGTCCTTGGACAGGGCAGGAGACCCAGTACTTC	CASSPWTGQETQYF
few	TRBD1	TRBV18	TRBJ1-4	TGTGCCAGCTCACTCTTCGGGACAGCGGAAAAACTGTTTTTT	CASSLFGTAEKLFF
-	-	TRBV28	TRBJ1-5	TGTGCCAGCAGTTTCTTTTCAGGAAAGTGGAGCAATCAGCCCCAGCATTTT	CASSFFSGKWSNQPQHF
-	-	TRBV7-8	TRBJ2-7	TGTGCCAGCAGCCGCGATCTATACGAGCAGTACTTC	CASSRDLYEQYF
-	TRBD2	TRBV28	TRBJ2-7	TGTGCCAGCAGGGAGCGGGGGGGCAGCTCCTACGAGCAGTACTTC	CASRERGGSSYEQYF
-	-	TRBV2	TRBJ1-5	TGTGCCAGCAGTCAAGGGACTTTCAATCAGCCCCAGCATTTT	CASSQGTFNQPQHF
few	TRBD1	TRBV18	TRBJ1-1	TGTGCCAGCTCACCCATAACAGGGGCGGCTGAAGCTTTCTTT	CASSPITGAAEAFF
-	TRBD2	TRBV10-2	TRBJ2-7	TGCGCCAGCAGAAAGGGTCGGGAGGCGGGAAACGAGCAGTACTTC	CASRKGREAGNEQYF
-	-	TRBV7-8	TRBJ1-5	TGTGCCAGCAGCTTACGTCCAAGTAGCCAGCCCCAGCATTTT	CASSLRPSSQPQHF
-	-	TRBV2	TRBJ1-3	TGTGCCAGCAGTGAAGCGCGTGGATCGGGTAACACCATATATTTT	CASSEARGSGNTIYF
-	-	TRBV4-1	TRBJ1-6	TGCGCCAGCAGCCAAGATAGTTGGGCAGACTCCTATAATTCACCCCTCCACTTT	CASSQDSWADSYNSPLHF